This T cell receptor beta chain was identified during a study of blood T cell repertoires in COVID-19. Looking at the study overall: The United States, Italy and Spain provided the acute and convalescent COVID-19 samples. Sample material is recorded as cDNA or gDNA derived from T cells, B-cell-depleted T cells, or PBMCs.

Authors' processing steps: Reference gene primer amplification yielded estimated nucleated cell counts. Only in-frame clones appear in the TCRdb table, and some are missing; sequencing was by immunoSEQ multiplex PCR. The V and J calls and clone size are taken from that table; D and trimming were inferred from the DNA. The table has over 300,000 clones, around 88% seen once. The V end was cut by 3 bases, the J end by 4 bases, with 4 bases between. This CDR3 spans 12 amino acids. The TCR comes from a woman between 50 and 59 years old with acute or convalescent COVID-19. This chain joins TRBV12-3 or TRBV12-4 and TRBJ1-3, with D unresolved. The sample was peripheral blood. As DNA, the CDR3 is TGTGCCAGCAGTTTCCCGGGAAACACCATATATTTT. Translating it yields CASSFPGNTIYF.